This is a list of T cell receptor beta chains from one sample in a study of T cells expressing NK-cell markers. TCRdb re-called the 5' RACE reads and gives one entry per CDR3 protein, without DNA. Its table records 400,000 to 450,000 distinct CDR3 sequences. The source material was blood T cells: a sorted CD56 or NKG2C T cell subset, CD4+ or CD8+ T cells, or bulk PBMC T cells (not recorded which). All receptors come from a woman between 18 and 70 years old in good health. The CDR3 runs from the conserved cysteine through the conserved F or W. Fields, in order: V gene, J gene, CDR3 protein.

V gene: TRBV10-2; J gene: TRBJ2-6; CDR3 protein: CASKISGANVLTF
V gene: TRBV6-2/TRBV6-3; J gene: TRBJ2-2; CDR3 protein: CASTPTSALTNTGELFF
V gene: TRBV9; J gene: TRBJ2-7; CDR3 protein: CASSVVVQTYEQYF
V gene: TRBV12-3/TRBV12-4; J gene: TRBJ2-5; CDR3 protein: CASTTSGFQETQYF
V gene: TRBV28; J gene: TRBJ2-4; CDR3 protein: CASRTGTEGDIQYF
V gene: TRBV12-3/TRBV12-4; J gene: TRBJ2-3; CDR3 protein: CASRGPHTDTQYF
V gene: TRBV4-3; J gene: TRBJ2-1; CDR3 protein: CASSQDGGLAPLDEQFF
V gene: TRBV9; J gene: TRBJ2-1; CDR3 protein: CASSEGANSEQFF
V gene: TRBV12-3/TRBV12-4; J gene: TRBJ1-4; CDR3 protein: CASSAGPWGEKLFF
V gene: TRBV20-1; J gene: TRBJ2-2; CDR3 protein: CSAREDYIGTTGELFF
V gene: TRBV7-2; J gene: TRBJ2-7; CDR3 protein: CASSGGVYEQYF
V gene: TRBV12-3/TRBV12-4; J gene: TRBJ1-2; CDR3 protein: CASSLDGTAYGYTF
V gene: TRBV2; J gene: TRBJ1-4; CDR3 protein: CASRWTGGGKLFF
V gene: TRBV5-6; J gene: TRBJ1-5; CDR3 protein: CASSFRGPGQPQHF
V gene: TRBV20-1; J gene: TRBJ2-1; CDR3 protein: CSASELAGAGGEQFF
V gene: TRBV20-1; J gene: TRBJ2-1; CDR3 protein: CSGWSRSSSYNEQFF
V gene: TRBV7-9; J gene: TRBJ2-1; CDR3 protein: CASSLPGQNNEQFF
V gene: TRBV28; J gene: TRBJ2-5; CDR3 protein: CASSPDTHQETQYF
V gene: TRBV20-1; J gene: TRBJ2-2; CDR3 protein: CSARSRTGPPNTGELFF
V gene: TRBV9; J gene: TRBJ1-2; CDR3 protein: CASSVTSGTGHGYTF
V gene: TRBV6-5; J gene: TRBJ2-5; CDR3 protein: CASSYTSGGTQYF
V gene: TRBV11-1; J gene: TRBJ2-5; CDR3 protein: CASSLALLRGLGAETQYF
V gene: TRBV30; J gene: TRBJ1-5; CDR3 protein: CAWSVRGEGKQPQHF
V gene: TRBV28; J gene: TRBJ1-2; CDR3 protein: CASSPGGGGGYTF
V gene: TRBV5-4; J gene: TRBJ2-5; CDR3 protein: CASSPASGRLVETQYF
V gene: TRBV29-1; J gene: TRBJ2-7; CDR3 protein: CTPGGPRTAYEQYF
V gene: TRBV7-2; J gene: TRBJ2-3; CDR3 protein: CASSITSGTANTQYF
V gene: TRBV6-5; J gene: TRBJ1-4; CDR3 protein: CASSLSGGTNEKLFF
V gene: TRBV12-3/TRBV12-4; J gene: TRBJ1-4; CDR3 protein: CASSLVGATDEKLFF
V gene: TRBV6-5; J gene: TRBJ2-5; CDR3 protein: CASSYSNLAGGPGETQYF
V gene: TRBV28; J gene: TRBJ2-7; CDR3 protein: CASSRLAVVYEQYF
V gene: TRBV20-1; J gene: TRBJ2-3; CDR3 protein: CSARDVGATQYF